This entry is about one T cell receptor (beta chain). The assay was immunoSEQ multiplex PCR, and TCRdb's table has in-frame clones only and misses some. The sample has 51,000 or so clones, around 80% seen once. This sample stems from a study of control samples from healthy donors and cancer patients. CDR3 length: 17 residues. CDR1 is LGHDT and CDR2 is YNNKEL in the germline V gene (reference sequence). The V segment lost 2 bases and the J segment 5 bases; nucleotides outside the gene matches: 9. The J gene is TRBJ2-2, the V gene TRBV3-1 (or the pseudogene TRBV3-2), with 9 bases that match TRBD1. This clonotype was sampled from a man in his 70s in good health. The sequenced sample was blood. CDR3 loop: CASSQTLGQGGTGELFF. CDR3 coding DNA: TGTGCCAGCAGCCAAACACTGGGACAGGGTGGAACCGGGGAGCTGTTTTTT.